This is a list of T cell receptor beta chains from one sample in a study of blood T cell repertoires in COVID-19. Clones were read by immunoSEQ multiplex PCR, and TCRdb kept only the in-frame ones, dropping some. The sample records roughly 260,000 clones, roughly nine tenths being singletons. What was sequenced was PBMCs or T cells enriched from blood (not recorded which). Every receptor here comes from a woman aged 18 to 35 who had recovered from COVID-19. The CDR3 runs from the conserved cysteine through the conserved F or W. The D gene is left open where the match is weak. Part of the rows lack a size; the others show once, few, many or a class for expanded clones.

clone_size,d_call,v_call,j_call,cdr3_aa,cdr3_nt
NA,TRBD1,TRBV19,TRBJ1-2,CASTRDSNYGYTF,TGTGCCAGCACCCGGGACAGCAACTATGGCTACACCTTC
NA,NA,TRBV19,TRBJ2-7,CASSLLGYEQYF,TGTGCCAGTAGTTTGCTAGGCTACGAGCAGTACTTC
NA,NA,TRBV5-1,TRBJ2-5,CASSIGGIGWLETQYF,TGCGCCAGCAGCATAGGGGGAATAGGGTGGTTGGAGACCCAGTACTTC
NA,NA,TRBV6-2/TRBV6-3,TRBJ2-3,CASSLTDTQYF,TGTGCCAGCAGCCTAACAGATACGCAGTATTTT
NA,NA,TRBV5-4,TRBJ1-3,CASSTGQTTNGNTIYF,TGTGCCAGCAGCACAGGACAGACAACCAATGGAAACACCATATATTTT
NA,NA,TRBV11-3,TRBJ2-1,CASSPGTIYNEQFF,TGTGCCAGCAGCCCCGGGACAATTTACAATGAGCAGTTCTTC
once,TRBD1,TRBV15,TRBJ1-1,CATSGGTGGTEAFF,TGTGCCACCAGCGGTGGGACAGGGGGCACTGAAGCTTTCTTT
once,NA,TRBV21-1,TRBJ1-4,CASSKDPDRPATNEKLFF,TGTGCCAGCAGCAAAGACCCGGACAGACCAGCAACTAATGAAAAACTGTTTTTT
NA,NA,TRBV28,TRBJ1-1,CASSFPRGKKAFF,TGTGCCAGCAGTTTCCCGCGAGGGAAAAAAGCTTTCTTT
NA,TRBD1,TRBV18,TRBJ2-7,CASSSGTVPYEQYF,TGTGCCAGCTCCTCCGGGACAGTTCCCTACGAGCAGTACTTC
NA,TRBD1,TRBV2,TRBJ1-2,CASSPYRATGGGGYTF,TGTGCCAGCAGTCCATATAGGGCGACAGGGGGAGGTGGCTACACCTTC
few,NA,TRBV9,TRBJ1-1,CASSPSGGLNTEAFF,TGTGCCAGCAGCCCTTCCGGGGGACTAAACACTGAAGCTTTCTTT
once,TRBD1,TRBV4-1,TRBJ2-2,CASSQGGQGRFTGELFF,TGCGCCAGCAGCCAAGGTGGACAGGGGAGGTTCACCGGGGAGCTGTTTTTT
NA,NA,TRBV18,TRBJ1-2,CASTKGAGPANYGYTF,TGTGCCAGCACAAAAGGGGCAGGACCAGCTAACTATGGCTACACCTTC
NA,TRBD1,TRBV19,TRBJ1-1,CASRETGQNTEAFF,TGTGCCAGTAGGGAGACAGGGCAGAACACTGAAGCTTTCTTT
few,NA,TRBV27,TRBJ1-5,CASSFNSLSNQPQHF,TGTGCCAGCAGTTTTAACTCACTCAGCAATCAGCCCCAGCATTTT
NA,NA,TRBV25-1,TRBJ1-5,CASSELVLLGAQHF,TGTGCCAGCAGTGAATTAGTCCTTCTGGGAGCCCAGCATTTT
NA,TRBD2,TRBV7-8,TRBJ2-3,CASSSVAGGPRDTQYF,TGTGCCAGCAGCTCCGTAGCGGGGGGGCCGAGAGATACGCAGTATTTT
once,TRBD2,TRBV19,TRBJ2-1,CASSTLTSINEQFF,TGTGCCAGTAGTACCTTGACTAGCATCAATGAGCAGTTCTTC
NA,NA,TRBV21-1,TRBJ1-2,CASSSGVNYGYTF,TGTGCCAGCAGCAGCGGGGTTAACTATGGCTACACCTTC
NA,NA,TRBV7-9,TRBJ1-1,CASSLAGGEAFF,TGTGCCAGCAGCTTAGCGGGGGGAGAAGCTTTCTTT
NA,NA,TRBV7-9,TRBJ2-7,CASSQQPPPYEQYF,TGTGCCAGCAGCCAACAACCTCCCCCTTACGAGCAGTACTTC
NA,NA,TRBV5-1,TRBJ1-1,CASSSHGGDTEAFF,TGCGCCAGCAGCTCCCACGGGGGGGACACTGAAGCTTTCTTT
NA,TRBD1,TRBV19,TRBJ1-5,CASSATGGGGQPQHF,TGTGCCAGTAGTGCTACAGGGGGCGGGGGTCAGCCCCAGCATTTT
NA,NA,TRBV5-1,TRBJ2-1,CASSSEGRGIHNEQFF,TGCGCCAGCAGCTCTGAGGGCCGAGGGATCCACAATGAGCAGTTCTTC
NA,NA,TRBV19,TRBJ1-4,CASKDSRTF,TGTGCCAGTAAGGACAGCCGGACGTTT
few,NA,TRBV25-1,TRBJ2-3,CASSEHSLTDTQYF,TGTGCCAGCAGTGAACATAGCCTCACAGATACGCAGTATTTT
NA,NA,TRBV7-3,TRBJ1-1,CASSFPRGGQNTEAFF,TGTGCCAGCAGCTTTCCCCGGGGGGGGCAGAACACTGAAGCTTTCTTT
NA,TRBD1,TRBV5-1,TRBJ2-5,CASSLGFGTGGETQYF,TGCGCCAGCAGCTTGGGGTTTGGGACAGGGGGAGAGACCCAGTACTTC
NA,TRBD1,TRBV5-1,TRBJ1-2,CASSLHRGPTNYGYTF,TGCGCCAGCAGCTTACACAGGGGGCCAACTAACTATGGCTACACCTTC
NA,NA,TRBV7-2,TRBJ2-2,CASSPARRGGTGELFF,TGTGCCAGCAGCCCGGCGCGGCGGGGCGGGACCGGGGAGCTGTTTTTT
NA,TRBD2,TRBV7-3,TRBJ2-7,CASSLAAGGPGEQYF,TGTGCCAGCAGCTTAGCCGCGGGAGGCCCAGGTGAGCAGTACTTC
once,NA,TRBV7-6,TRBJ2-7,CASSLGVLSYEQYF,TGTGCCAGCAGCTTAGGTGTACTCTCCTACGAGCAGTACTTC
once,TRBD2,TRBV11-2,TRBJ2-1,CASSTPSGPRHSYNEQFF,TGTGCCAGCAGCACCCCTAGCGGGCCACGTCACTCCTACAATGAGCAGTTCTTC
NA,NA,TRBV29-1,TRBJ2-1,CSAETPLDEQFF,TGCAGCGCCGAAACTCCACTAGATGAGCAGTTCTTC
NA,TRBD1,TRBV4-3,TRBJ2-7,CASSQGAGGSYEQYF,TGCGCCAGCAGCCAAGGCGCAGGGGGCTCTTACGAGCAGTACTTC
once,NA,TRBV11-3,TRBJ2-1,CASSLGGVVYNEQFF,TGTGCCAGCAGCTTAGGAGGTGTCGTCTACAATGAGCAGTTCTTC
NA,TRBD1,TRBV27,TRBJ2-7,CASSRTGGYEQYF,TGTGCCAGCAGTCGGACAGGAGGCTACGAGCAGTACTTC
NA,TRBD2,TRBV3-1/TRBV3-2,TRBJ2-1,CASSQVRSGGANEQFF,TGTGCCAGCAGCCAAGTCCGGAGCGGGGGGGCAAATGAGCAGTTCTTC
NA,TRBD2,TRBV28,TRBJ2-1,CASSFSLLAVLYNEQFF,TGTGCCAGCAGTTTCTCACTACTAGCGGTCTTATACAATGAGCAGTTCTTC
once,TRBD2,TRBV19,TRBJ2-3,CASSNGLAGVTDTQYF,TGTGCCAGTAGTAATGGACTAGCGGGGGTCACAGATACGCAGTATTTT
NA,TRBD1,TRBV15,TRBJ1-2,CATSRDGGQSVANYGYTF,TGTGCCACCAGCAGAGATGGGGGACAGTCGGTGGCTAACTATGGCTACACCTTC
NA,NA,TRBV30,TRBJ1-3,CAWRARSGNTIYF,TGTGCCTGGAGGGCCCGCTCTGGAAACACCATATATTTT
NA,TRBD1,TRBV18,TRBJ2-7,CASSPSGTGGYEQYF,TGTGCCAGCTCACCCTCCGGGACAGGGGGCTACGAGCAGTACTTC
few,NA,TRBV11-2,TRBJ1-1,CASSLTGRDTEAFF,TGTGCCAGCAGCTTAACAGGGCGGGACACTGAAGCTTTCTTT
NA,TRBD2,TRBV5-5,TRBJ2-1,CASSLAPLAGGLSSYNEQFF,TGTGCCAGCAGCTTGGCCCCCCTAGCGGGAGGGTTGAGCTCCTACAATGAGCAGTTCTTC
NA,TRBD1,TRBV19,TRBJ1-5,CASRDRGGQPQHF,TGTGCCAGTAGGGACAGGGGCGGCCAGCCCCAGCATTTT
once,NA,TRBV7-2,TRBJ2-2,CASSFRQGRAGELFF,TGTGCCAGCAGCTTTAGGCAGGGGAGGGCCGGGGAGCTGTTTTTT
NA,NA,TRBV5-4,TRBJ2-1,CATSGGSYNEQFF,TGTGCCACCTCTGGAGGGTCCTACAATGAGCAGTTCTTC
NA,NA,TRBV19,TRBJ1-2,CASTIQGPNYGYTF,TGTGCCAGTACCATACAGGGACCTAACTATGGCTACACCTTC
NA,NA,TRBV28,TRBJ1-5,CASSLFQGLSNQPQHF,TGTGCCAGCAGTTTATTCCAGGGCCTAAGCAATCAGCCCCAGCATTTT
NA,TRBD2,TRBV18,TRBJ2-3,CASSPVAGVTDTQYF,TGTGCCAGCTCACCCGTAGCGGGGGTCACAGATACGCAGTATTTT
NA,TRBD2,TRBV30,TRBJ2-3,CAWSRALAGGSDTQYF,TGTGCCTGGAGTCGAGCCCTAGCGGGGGGGTCAGATACGCAGTATTTT
NA,TRBD2,TRBV28,TRBJ2-1,CASSGLAVYNEQFF,TGTGCCAGCAGCGGGCTAGCGGTGTACAATGAGCAGTTCTTC